The 23 T cell receptor beta chains below all came from one sample that was sequenced in a study of T cells in Graves' hyperthyroidism and ophthalmopathy. RNA transcripts gave rise to amplified TCR beta CDR3 regions. TCR CDR3 regions were first amplified by RT-PCR with HTBI primers. TCRdb reanalysed the multiplex PCR reads using MiXCR and keeps one entry per CDR3 protein. Here the sample spans 750,000 to 900,000 distinct CDR3 sequences, over 35% being singletons. Sample: blood. All receptors derive from a young man with Graves' hyperthyroidism.

Many counts were recorded for this clonotype. The chain uses TRBV7-6 and TRBJ2-7; 8 positions agree with TRBD2. CDR3 length: 14 residues. Unmatched junction bases numbered 4, after V lost 1 base and J lost 5 bases. Germline V lookup: CDR1 SGHVS, CDR2 FNYEAQ. The CDR3 DNA sequence: TGTGCCAGCAGCTTAGGCGCGGGAGGCCACGAGCAGTACTTC. Amino acid sequence: CASSLGAGGHEQYF.

This rearrangement joins TRBV7-8 to TRBJ2-6, with 7 positions matching TRBD2. The CDR3 consists of 18 residues. CDR1 and CDR2 (germline): SGHVS, FQNEAQ. The trim removed 2 bases at V and 0 bases at J, leaving 7 bases unmatched. The CDR3 region is CASSLQSSGSSGANVLTF. Written as DNA, the CDR3 is TGTGCCAGCAGCTTACAGAGTAGCGGGTCCTCTGGGGCCAACGTCCTGACTTTC.

As for this clonotype: A much bigger clone sits one base away, suggesting this may be a read error. The genes are TRBV29-1 and TRBJ2-7; 9 bases align to TRBD2. Germline V CDR1 and CDR2: SQVTM, ANQGSEA. This CDR3 contains 12 residues. The CDR3 coding sequence is TGCGGCGTTGGGCTAGCGGGGTACGAGCAGTACTTC. Protein: CGVGLAGYEQYF.

There are a few counts of this clonotype. This chain joins TRBV6-5 and TRBJ2-5, with 9 positions matching TRBD2. CDR1 and CDR2 from the germline V gene are MNHEY and SVGAGI. After removal of 7 bases from V and 5 bases from J, the junction contained 14 bases not matched to a gene. The CDR3 has 16 amino acids. The CDR3 bases are TGTGCCAGCACCTTCCTAGGAGCGGGGGGAGGGGAGACCCAGTACTTC. Its protein product is CASTFLGAGGGETQYF.

This clonotype was seen repeatedly, ten times or more. V usage is TRBV20-1 and J usage is TRBJ1-5; no firm D call. This CDR3 comprises 14 residues. The germline gives CDR1 DFQATT, CDR2 SNEGSKA (reference sequence). The germline V and J ends were trimmed by 1 base and 5 bases, with 12 bases remaining between them. This CDR3 is CSARGSASDQPQHF. CDR3 coding DNA: TGCAGTGCTAGAGGTTCGGCGAGCGATCAGCCCCAGCATTTT.

This clonotype was seen a handful of times. The genes are TRBV9 and TRBJ1-6; 9 positions agree with TRBD1. With 3 bases clipped from V and 7 bases from J, the junction kept 8 bases outside the gene matches. The CDR3 runs to 16 residues. Germline V gene data show CDR1 as SGDLS and CDR2 as YYNGEE. The CDR3 sequence is CASSGSRDRVNSPLHF. DNA for the CDR3: TGTGCCAGCAGCGGGAGCCGGGACAGGGTAAATTCACCCCTCCACTTT.

This sequence joins TRBV20-1 and TRBJ2-5; 14 bases line up with TRBD2. The CDR3 has 17 amino acids. V trimming: 6 bases; J trimming: 4 bases; junction bases outside the gene matches: 13. Germline V gene data show CDR1 as DFQATT and CDR2 as SNEGSKA (reference sequence). CDR3 amino acids: CSANPGLAGVEGETQYF. The CDR3 DNA reads as TGCAGTGCGAACCCGGGACTAGCGGGAGTAGAGGGAGAGACCCAGTACTTC.

The chain joins TRBV29-1 to TRBJ1-2; D gene ambiguous. Per germline, CDR1 SQVTM and CDR2 ANQGSEA. Trimming shortened V by 8 bases and J by 6 bases, and 10 bases separated the two germline ends. This CDR3 region has 10 residues. The CDR3, as DNA: TGCAGCAGGGATTATCATGGCTACACCTTC. It encodes CSRDYHGYTF.

The chain has TRBV11-2 and TRBJ1-5; perhaps TRBD1 as D (6 bases). V was cut by 5 bases and J by 1 base, with 12 bases left in between. This CDR3 is built from 15 residues. CDR1 is SGHAT and CDR2 is FQNNGV in the germline V gene. The CDR3 spells CASSATGISNQPQHF. CDR3 nucleotide sequence: TGTGCCAGCAGCGCCACAGGGATCAGCAATCAGCCCCAGCATTTT.

In this sample, this clonotype turned up many times. The V gene is TRBV19, the J gene TRBJ2-7; weak D call: TRBD2 (5 bases). V was clipped by 7 bases and J by 3 bases, with 10 bases between them. CDR1 LNHDA and CDR2 SQIVND come from the germline V gene (reference sequence). CDR3 length: 12 residues. CDR3 DNA sequence: TGTGCCAGTATGGGGAGTAACTACGAGCAGTACTTC. Residues: CASMGSNYEQYF.

For this clonotype: A much larger clone lies a single base off, so this may be a read error. This rearrangement joins TRBV7-9 to TRBJ2-5; perhaps TRBD1 as D (6 bases). In germline, CDR1 is SEHNR, CDR2 FQNEAQ (reference sequence). There are 14 residues in the CDR3. CDR3 residues: CASSRTQGQESQYF. The CDR3 nucleotides read TGTGCCAGCAGCCGGACACAGGGCCAAGAGAGCCAGTACTTC.

This clonotype has more than one count but fewer than ten. The genes are TRBV5-1 and TRBJ2-7, with unresolved D. The CDR3 length is 11 residues. Germline loops: CDR1 SGHRS, CDR2 YFSETQ. V was cut by 6 bases and J by 6 bases, with 10 bases left in between. CDR3 in amino acids: CASKLNSEQYF. CDR3 sequence (DNA): TGCGCCAGCAAGCTTAATTCCGAGCAGTACTTC.

This clonotype was counted many times. V gene TRBV20-1 combines with J gene TRBJ2-7; D is unresolved. Germline values: CDR1 DFQATT, CDR2 SNEGSKA (reference sequence). V was clipped by 5 bases and J by 3 bases, with 14 bases between them. The length of the CDR3 is 13 residues. The CDR3 here is CSAGTSDLYEQYF. For the CDR3, the DNA is TGCAGTGCTGGCACCTCTGACCTCTACGAGCAGTACTTC.

This clonotype has a single count. This chain links TRBV5-1 with TRBJ1-1, with D possibly being TRBD1 (5 bases). V lost 3 bases, J lost 10 bases, and 19 bases lay in between. The CDR3 is made up of 14 amino acids. Germline-derived CDR1 and CDR2 are SGHRS and YFSETQ. CDR3 coding DNA: TGCGCCAGCAGCTCCCCGGACATTTTCAGTGGAGCTTTCTTT. Amino acid sequence: CASSSPDIFSGAFF.

This clonotype was detected many times. The genes are TRBV10-3 and TRBJ2-7, with TRBD1 identical over 8 bases. Germline-derived CDR1 and CDR2 are ENHRY and SYGVKD. The J segment lost 2 bases and the V segment lost 4 bases, leaving 4 bases of the junction unmatched. The CDR3 covers 14 residues. Here the CDR3 reads CAISGRDRTYEQYF. CDR3 nucleotides: TGTGCCATCAGTGGCCGGGACAGGACCTACGAGCAGTACTTC.

The J gene is TRBJ1-4, the V gene TRBV29-1; maybe TRBD1 (6 bases). V dropped 6 bases and J dropped 2 bases, with 13 bases sitting between them. The CDR3 totals 14 residues. Germline V gene sequence: CDR1 SQVTM, CDR2 ANQGSEA. In nucleotides, the CDR3 is TGCAGCGTAAGGGGGGGGCTCACTAATGAAAAACTGTTTTTT. It is translated as CSVRGGLTNEKLFF.

The rearrangement links TRBV12-5 to TRBJ1-2; possibly TRBD1 for D (5 bases). The CDR3 loop spans 15 amino acids. The V gene lost 3 bases and the J gene lost 4 bases, with 15 bases spanning the gap. CDR1 is LGHNT and CDR2 is FRNRAP in the germline V gene. The CDR3 sequence: CASGFSTEPFYGYTF. The CDR3 DNA sequence: TGTGCTAGTGGTTTCTCGACAGAGCCATTCTATGGCTACACCTTC.

This clonotype was picked up a small number of times. J is TRBJ1-1 and V is TRBV5-4, with D possibly TRBD1 on 5 matching bases. CDR3 length equals 13 residues. The ends were cut back, 5 bases at V and 1 base at J, with 9 bases in the middle. The germline gives CDR1 SGHNT, CDR2 YYREEE (reference sequence). In nucleotides, the CDR3 is TGTGCCAGCAGAGATCAGGGGAACACTGAAGCTTTCTTT. It specifies CASRDQGNTEAFF.

The chain combines TRBV28 with TRBJ2-7, with TRBD2 as a possible D gene (6 bases). The germline CDR1 and CDR2 sequences are MDHEN and SYDVKM. The CDR3 is made up of 13 amino acids. V was pared by 10 bases and J by 3 bases, with 16 bases between. The CDR3 bases are TGTGCCACCCTCCTAGCGCCACACTACGAGCAGTACTTC. It encodes CATLLAPHYEQYF.

The chain employs TRBV5-4 and TRBJ2-1, with 8 nucleotides matching TRBD1. Per the germline V gene, CDR1 is SGHNT and CDR2 is YYREEE (reference sequence). The J segment lost 5 bases and the V segment lost 1 base, leaving 5 bases of the junction unmatched. There are 15 residues in the CDR3. Here the CDR3 reads CASSLWAGGNNEQFF. For the CDR3, the DNA is TGTGCCAGCAGCTTGTGGGCAGGGGGCAACAATGAGCAGTTCTTC.

The rearrangement links TRBV4-1 to TRBJ1-5; no clear D. Germline values: CDR1 MGHRA, CDR2 YSYEKL. The CDR3 sequence is 13 residues long. Trimming cost V 0 bases and J 6 bases, with 6 bases left between them. CDR3 region: CASSQDVVQPQHF. In DNA form, the CDR3 reads TGCGCCAGCAGCCAAGATGTGGTTCAGCCCCAGCATTTT.

This clonotype showed up many times. The genes are TRBV7-3 and TRBJ1-1; the D is unclear. Germline V gene sequence: CDR1 SGHTA, CDR2 FQGTGA. This CDR3 region has 12 residues. Trimming shortened V by 8 bases and J by 8 bases, and 15 bases separated the two germline ends. The CDR3 region has the DNA TGTGCCAGCCCCCCTCGCCCGACAGAAGCTTTCTTT. Its translation is CASPPRPTEAFF.

This clonotype was observed a single time. Possible read error: a much larger clone is one base away. V usage is TRBV10-2 and J usage is TRBJ1-3; a possible D gene is TRBD1 (5 bases). The V gene's germline CDR1 is WSHSY and CDR2 SAAADI. The CDR3 has 12 amino acids. The CDR3 loop is CASRDGGDTIYF. The CDR3 DNA is TGCGCCAGCCGGGACGGTGGAGACACCATATATTTT.